A single sample gave rise to the 27 T cell receptor beta chains below, sequenced in a study of regulatory T cells in long-lasting Graves disease. Arm-PCR with iRepertoire HTBI primers amplified the CDR3 regions for these TCR beta libraries. One entry per CDR3 protein, called by TCRdb with MiXCR from the multiplex PCR reads. The table records 400,000 to 550,000 distinct CDR3 sequences, around 17% of them present only once. Documented time point: newly diagnosed GD, antithyroid drugs for less than 3 months. Extracted PBMC RNA gave rise to the TCR library. This sample also appeared in a second study, on T cells in Graves' hyperthyroidism and ophthalmopathy.

Sequences were derived from peripheral blood mononuclear cells (PBMCs), sampled at new diagnosis, from a patient treated with antithyroid drugs. These receptors were collected from a woman under 30 with Graves disease.

This clonotype was picked up a small number of times. V and J are TRBV7-9 and TRBJ2-1; TRBD2 agrees at 13 bases. With V trimmed by 2 bases and J by 0 bases, 10 bases remained unmatched. This CDR3 has 20 residues. The V gene's germline CDR1 is SEHNR and CDR2 FQNEAQ (reference sequence). CDR3 bases: TGTGCCAGCAGCTTAAGAAACGCGGGACTAGCGGGGAGCTCCTACAATGAGCAGTTCTTC. It encodes CASSLRNAGLAGSSYNEQFF. The whole variable domain, remainder taken from reference TRBV7-9 and TRBJ2-1, is DTGVSQNPRHKITKRGQNVTFRCDPISEHNRLYWYRQTLGQGPEFLTYFQNEAQLEKSRLLSDRFSAERPKGSFSTLEIQRTEQGDSAMYLCASSLRNAGLAGSSYNEQFFGPGTRLTVL.

The chain's CDR3 is CASRLSQGSGNTIYF. The CDR3 region has the DNA TGTGCCAGCAGACTATCACAGGGATCTGGAAACACCATATATTTT. The V call is TRBV12-3 or TRBV12-4, the J call TRBJ1-3; D is possibly TRBD1 (6 bases). This CDR3 contains 15 residues. V dropped 6 bases and J dropped 1 base, with 13 bases sitting between them.

This clonotype was counted at least ten times. The junction does not match germline at one end; this may be a read error. The chain joins TRBV7-9 to TRBJ2-3; 7 bases align to TRBD2. This CDR3 is 16 amino acids long. Germline V CDR1 and CDR2: SEHNR, FQNEAQ (reference sequence). CDR3 sequence (DNA): TGCGCCAGCAGCCCAGCTAGCGGAGCAAAAGCGGATACGCAGTATTTT. Amino acid sequence: CASSPASGAKADTQYF.

This clonotype has a handful of counts. The CDR3 nucleotides read TGTGCCACCAGCAGAGATACTGTTTGGGGTCTAGCGGAGCACACCGGGGAGCTGTTTTTT. It translates to CATSRDTVWGLAEHTGELFF. The chain is built from TRBV15 and TRBJ2-2; 7 bases are shared with TRBD2. This CDR3 has 20 residues. Per the germline V gene, CDR1 is LNHNV and CDR2 is YYDKDF (reference sequence). After removal of 0 bases from V and 3 bases from J, the junction contained 16 bases not matched to a gene.

This clonotype was observed many times. The gene calls are TRBV28 and TRBJ1-2; D not resolved. The germline gives CDR1 MDHEN, CDR2 SYDVKM. V was shortened by 2 bases and J by 7 bases, with 8 bases between the two germline ends. The CDR3 is 12 amino acids. This chain's CDR3 is CASSLRGGGYTF. CDR3 sequence (DNA): TGTGCCAGCAGTTTACGGGGAGGTGGCTACACCTTC.

This clonotype was found many times. The rearrangement joins TRBV6-1 to TRBJ2-2; TRBD2 agrees at 7 bases. V lost 6 bases, J lost 1 base, and 5 bases stayed unmatched. Germline assignment: CDR1 MNHNS and CDR2 SASEGT. The length of the CDR3 is 15 residues. The CDR3 DNA is TGTGCCAGCAGACCAGCGGGACTGAACACCGGGGAGCTGTTTTTT. It is translated as CASRPAGLNTGELFF.

This CDR3 reads CASSVLPAGTEAFF. As DNA, the CDR3 is TGCGCCAGCAGTGTACTCCCGGCTGGCACTGAAGCTTTCTTT. The chain carries TRBV10-1 and TRBJ1-1; the D is unclear. CDR3 size: 14 residues. Germline CDR1 is WNHNN and CDR2 is SYGVQD (reference sequence). V dropped 4 bases and J dropped 4 bases, with 13 bases sitting between them.

This clonotype was counted many times. V usage is TRBV12-3 or TRBV12-4 and J usage is TRBJ2-3, with 11 bases aligning to TRBD2. Losses at the gene ends were 2 bases for V and 4 bases for J; bases not matched to a gene: 5. This CDR3 is built from 16 residues. CDR3 amino acids: CASSLQTSGNSDTQYF. The DNA of the CDR3 is TGTGCCAGCAGTTTACAGACTAGCGGGAATTCAGATACGCAGTATTTT.

Concerning this clonotype itself: A much larger clone sits a single nucleotide away, making a read error possible. The rearrangement links TRBV28 to TRBJ2-7, with a possible D match to TRBD2 (6 bases). Germline V gives CDR1 MDHEN, CDR2 SYDVKM. This CDR3 has 15 amino acids. V was pared by 6 bases and J by 3 bases, with 18 bases between. CDR3 residues: CASSSFSGDFYEQYF. In DNA form, the CDR3 reads TGTGCCAGCAGCTCCTTTTCGGGGGATTTCTACGAGCAGTACTTC. Using reference TRBV28 and TRBJ2-7 for the parts outside the CDR3, the full variable domain is DVKVTQSSRYLVKRTGEKVFLECVQDMDHENMFWYRQDPGLGLRLIYFSYDVKMKEKGDIPEGYSVSREKKERFSLILESASTNQTSMYLCASSSFSGDFYEQYFGPGTRLTVT.

This rearrangement joins TRBV7-9 to TRBJ2-3; D uncertain. This CDR3 spans 15 amino acids. The V end lost 5 bases, the J end lost 0 bases, and 12 bases lay between the germline ends. The V gene's germline CDR1 is SEHNR and CDR2 FQNEAQ (reference sequence). CDR3 bases: TGTGCCAGCAGCAGGGCCAGTACTAGCACAGATACGCAGTATTTT. It codes for CASSRASTSTDTQYF.

Many counts were recorded for this clonotype. V and J are TRBV7-9 and TRBJ2-7; 8 bases are shared with TRBD2. Losses at the gene ends were 5 bases for V and 4 bases for J; bases not matched to a gene: 4. The V gene's germline CDR1 is SEHNR and CDR2 FQNEAQ (reference sequence). CDR3 size: 13 residues. The CDR3 nucleotides are TGTGCCAGCAGCAATCGGGAGGGATACGAGCAGTACTTC. This encodes CASSNREGYEQYF.

The table lists this clonotype with many counts. This rearrangement joins TRBV7-9 to TRBJ2-7; TRBD1 might be the D (6 bases). Trimming took off 5 bases at V and 4 bases at J, with 15 bases between the two ends. Germline CDR1 is SEHNR and CDR2 is FQNEAQ (reference sequence). The CDR3 has 14 residues. The CDR3 here is CASSPRDTDYEQYF. The CDR3 coding sequence is TGTGCCAGCAGCCCCCGGGACACAGATTACGAGCAGTACTTC. Full variable domain (rest looked up from reference TRBV7-9 and TRBJ2-7): DTGVSQNPRHKITKRGQNVTFRCDPISEHNRLYWYRQTLGQGPEFLTYFQNEAQLEKSRLLSDRFSAERPKGSFSTLEIQRTEQGDSAMYLCASSPRDTDYEQYFGPGTRLTVT.

CDR3 residues: CASSKITDTQYF. In DNA form, the CDR3 reads TGTGCCAGCAGCAAGATAACAGATACGCAGTATTTT. The rearrangement joins TRBV11-2 to TRBJ2-3; unclear D gene. Per the germline V gene, CDR1 is SGHAT and CDR2 is FQNNGV. CDR3 length: 12 residues. The V end was cut by 5 bases, the J end by 3 bases, with 6 bases between.

This clonotype was detected many times. This chain links TRBV20-1 with TRBJ2-7, with unresolved D. This CDR3 is 14 amino acids long. V gave up 0 bases and J gave up 2 bases, with 11 bases separating them. CDR1 is DFQATT and CDR2 is SNEGSKA in the germline V gene (reference sequence). The CDR3 spells CSARDPSQAYEQYF. The CDR3 DNA follows: TGCAGTGCTAGAGATCCTAGTCAAGCCTACGAGCAGTACTTC.

This chain joins TRBV10-1 and TRBJ2-7; TRBD2 is a possible D gene (5 bases). Germline V gene sequence: CDR1 WNHNN, CDR2 SYGVQD (reference sequence). The V end was cut by 6 bases, the J end by 5 bases, with 17 bases between. The CDR3 is 14 residues long. The DNA of the CDR3 is TGCGCCAGCAGCTCCGGGCCGAGGGCCCACGAGCAGTACTTC. The encoded protein is CASSSGPRAHEQYF.

The rearrangement uses TRBV12-5 and TRBJ2-3; a weak D match, TRBD2 (6 bases). This CDR3 is built from 16 residues. Germline loops: CDR1 LGHNT, CDR2 FRNRAP. The germline V and J ends were trimmed by 0 bases and 3 bases, with 13 bases remaining between them. For the CDR3, the DNA is TGTGCTAGTGGTTTGGTCCGAGCGGGCGGAACAGATACGCAGTATTTT. This codes for CASGLVRAGGTDTQYF. Together with reference TRBV12-5 and TRBJ2-3, the CDR3 gives the full variable domain: DARVTQTPRHKVTEMGQEVTMRCQPILGHNTVFWYRQTMMQGLELLAYFRNRAPLDDSGMPKDRFSAEMPDATLATLKIQPSEPRDSAVYFCASGLVRAGGTDTQYFGPGTRLTVL.

This clonotype was detected once. This chain connects TRBV14 to TRBJ1-1, with 9 bases identical to TRBD1. V trimming: 1 base; J trimming: 6 bases; junction bases outside the gene matches: 9. The CDR3 runs 16 residues. CDR1 is SGHDN, CDR2 FVKESK, per germline. The CDR3 DNA reads as TGTGCCAGCAGCCAAGGGGCGAGACAGGGGGGGCCTGAAGCTTTCTTT. Its translation: CASSQGARQGGPEAFF.

This clonotype was counted ten times or more. The J gene is TRBJ2-7, the V gene TRBV12-5; no reliable D call. V was trimmed by 2 bases and J by 3 bases, leaving 11 bases between them. Germline-derived CDR1 and CDR2 are LGHNT and FRNRAP. This CDR3 has 14 residues. In DNA form, the CDR3 reads TGTGCTAGTGGTTTGCCAACCACGGTCTACGAGCAGTACTTC. Translating gives CASGLPTTVYEQYF.

This clonotype appeared many times. V gene TRBV30 combines with J gene TRBJ2-1; D might be TRBD2 (6 bases). Germline V gene data show CDR1 as GTSNPN and CDR2 as SVGIG (reference sequence). Trimming removed 4 bases at V and 12 bases at J, with 13 bases between. The CDR3 has 11 residues. The CDR3 region is CAWTQLASQFF. In nucleotides, the CDR3 is TGTGCCTGGACCCAACTAGCTTCGCAGTTCTTC. Combining the CDR3 with reference TRBV30 and TRBJ2-1 gives the whole variable domain SQTIHQWPATLVQPVGSPLSLECTVEGTSNPNLYWYRQAAGRGLQLLFYSVGIGQISSEVPQNLSASRPQDRQFILSSKKLLLSDSGFYLCAWTQLASQFFGPGTRLTVL.

This clonotype was recorded at least ten times. This chain joins TRBV10-3 and TRBJ1-1, with TRBD1 matching over 7 bases. The junction had 6 bases not matched to a gene; V was cut back by 10 bases and J by 4 bases. Looked up from germline, CDR1 is ENHRY and CDR2 is SYGVKD. The CDR3 is 12 amino acids. This CDR3 reads CASGTEPTEAFF. The CDR3, as DNA: TGTGCCAGCGGGACAGAGCCCACTGAAGCTTTCTTT.

This clonotype was counted at least ten times. The chain recombines TRBV7-3 with TRBJ2-1; 8 positions agree with TRBD2. CDR1 and CDR2 (germline): SGHTA, FQGTGA. The trim removed 1 base at V and 6 bases at J, leaving 5 bases unmatched. The CDR3 spans 15 residues. CDR3: CASSLISGTSNEQFF. CDR3 nucleotides: TGTGCCAGCAGCTTAATTAGCGGGACTTCCAATGAGCAGTTCTTC.

This chain joins TRBV18 and TRBJ1-1; D gene unclear. This CDR3 is 13 amino acids long. From germline, CDR1 is KGHSH and CDR2 LQKENI. With 0 bases removed from V and 8 bases from J, the gap between germline ends came to 10 bases. The chain's CDR3 is CASSPPTHLEAFF. The CDR3 DNA follows: TGTGCCAGCTCACCACCCACACACCTCGAAGCTTTCTTT.

Many counts were recorded for this clonotype. This rearrangement joins TRBV7-2 to TRBJ2-5; unclear D gene. CDR1 and CDR2 (germline): SGHTA, FQGNSA. Trimming removed 1 base at V and 7 bases at J, with 7 bases between. This CDR3 contains 12 residues. The CDR3 reads CASSLELGTQYF. Written as DNA, the CDR3 is TGTGCCAGCAGCTTAGAACTTGGGACCCAGTACTTC.

This clonotype was seen a few times. The junction and the germline gene differ at one end; a read error may be behind it. The chain links TRBV6-1 to TRBJ2-7, with D tentatively TRBD1 (6 bases). The CDR3 spans 18 residues. Germline CDR1 MNHNS, CDR2 SASEGT. CDR3 bases: TGTGCCAGCAGGGAAGGCGTCCTCCGTAACAGGGTTTCCTACGAGCAGTACTTC. It translates to CASREGVLRNRVSYEQYF.

The sample holds a few counts of this clonotype. The chain recombines TRBV15 with TRBJ2-7, with D hard to call. The V end lost 0 bases, the J end lost 3 bases, and 9 bases lay between the germline ends. Germline assignment: CDR1 LNHNV and CDR2 YYDKDF (reference sequence). This CDR3 region has 14 residues. The CDR3 is CATSRDFGIYEQYF. The CDR3 coding sequence is TGTGCCACCAGCAGAGATTTTGGGATCTACGAGCAGTACTTC.

This clonotype was observed many times. This chain connects TRBV20-1 to TRBJ2-7; D could derive from TRBD1 or TRBD2 (5 bases each). V was clipped by 0 bases and J by 3 bases, with 9 bases between them. This CDR3 comprises 13 residues. Germline CDR1 DFQATT, CDR2 SNEGSKA (reference sequence). The CDR3 loop is CSAREVGDYEQYF. The CDR3 DNA is TGCAGTGCTAGAGAGGTGGGGGACTACGAGCAGTACTTC.

V gene TRBV13 combines with J gene TRBJ1-1, with D unclear. CDR3 length equals 13 residues. Germline CDR1 PRHDT, CDR2 FYEKMQ (reference sequence). The V end lost 3 bases, the J end lost 6 bases, and 11 bases lay between the germline ends. For the CDR3, the DNA is TGTGCCAGCAGCTTCGCGTCGGTTCCTGAAGCTTTCTTT. This codes for CASSFASVPEAFF.